The clone carrying this T cell receptor beta chain was detected only once. The sort gate was single viable CD3+CD4+CD8-CD45RO+ cells for memory CD4+ T cells. This table comes from immunoSEQ multiplex PCR, and its TCRdb copy is limited to in-frame clones, with some not included. The sample records under 50,000 clones, 79% being singletons. This specimen comes from a study of memory CD4+ T cells and cytomegalovirus serostatus. The J segment lost 4 bases and the V segment lost 3 bases, leaving 6 bases of the junction unmatched. Per germline, CDR1 SGHTA and CDR2 FQGNSA. CDR3 length: 15 amino acids. Material: memory CD4+ T cells from blood. This chain connects TRBV7-2 to TRBJ1-1, with 9 nucleotides matching TRBD1. The receptor's source is an adult in good health and CMV-seropositive. The CDR3 sequence: CASSFVGQGGTEAFF. The CDR3 nucleotides are TGTGCCAGCAGCTTCGTGGGACAGGGTGGCACTGAAGCTTTCTTT.